Below are 22 T cell receptor beta chains sequenced from a single sample in a study of blood T cell repertoires in COVID-19. The data were produced by immunoSEQ multiplex PCR, yet TCRdb's version contains in-frame clones alone and is incomplete. The table records 250,000 to 400,000 clones, approximately 88% of them present only once. The sequencing sample was made of PBMCs or T cells enriched from blood (not recorded which). These receptors were collected from a man aged 60 to 69 who had recovered from COVID-19.

The V gene is TRBV5-8, the J gene TRBJ1-2; the match to TRBD1 covers 8 bases. J gave up 1 base and V 1 base, and 6 bases lay outside the gene matches. Germline V gives CDR1 SGHTS, CDR2 YDEGEE. The CDR3 is 16 amino acids. The CDR3 nucleotides read TGTGCCAGCAGCTTGATGGCAGGGGGCATTAACTATGGCTACACCTTC. Translating gives CASSLMAGGINYGYTF.

A few counts support this clone. The chain combines TRBV29-1 with TRBJ1-3; 8 bases fit TRBD1. Trimming took 6 bases from V and 0 from J; bases not matched to a gene: 4. Germline loops: CDR1 SQVTM, CDR2 ANQGSEA. The CDR3 runs 14 residues. The CDR3, as DNA: TGCAGCGTCGCCAGGGGGCTCTCTGGAAACACCATATATTTT. Its translation: CSVARGLSGNTIYF.

V gene TRBV24-1 combines with J gene TRBJ2-2; TRBD2 aligns across 13 bases. CDR1 KGHDR and CDR2 SFDVKD come from the germline V gene. The CDR3 extends over 19 amino acids. The junction had 13 bases not matched to a gene; V was cut back by 5 bases and J by 5 bases. The CDR3 region is CATSAQPGLAGVSTGELFF. The CDR3 coding sequence is TGTGCCACCAGTGCCCAACCCGGACTAGCGGGAGTGAGTACCGGGGAGCTGTTTTTT.

The chain combines TRBV6-1 with TRBJ1-4; no reliable D call. In germline, CDR1 is MNHNS, CDR2 SASEGT. The V and J ends lost 1 base and 0 bases respectively, with 9 bases between them. The CDR3 sequence is 16 residues long. The CDR3 reads CASSEVSRATNEKLFF. The CDR3 nucleotides are TGTGCCAGCAGTGAAGTTTCGCGGGCAACTAATGAAAAACTGTTTTTT.

The DNA for the CDR3 is TGTGCCAGCAGCTTAGATGCTCGAGTAATAAAGCAGTACTTC. This gives the protein CASSLDARVIKQYF. This chain joins TRBV11-2 and TRBJ2-7, with D unresolved. Germline V gene sequence: CDR1 SGHAT, CDR2 FQNNGV. V was clipped by 0 bases and J by 8 bases, with 14 bases between them. The CDR3 is 14 residues long.

This clone has a handful of counts. This chain joins TRBV9 and TRBJ1-2; D remains unclear. Germline assignment: CDR1 SGDLS and CDR2 YYNGEE. The length of the CDR3 is 14 residues. V was cut by 0 bases and J by 1 base, with 7 bases left in between. DNA for the CDR3: TGTGCCAGCAGCGTAGCAAGTAGTAACTATGGCTACACCTTC. Amino acid sequence: CASSVASSNYGYTF. The entire variable domain, with the rest obtained from reference TRBV9 and TRBJ1-2, is as follows: DSGVTQTPKHLITATGQRVTLRCSPRSGDLSVYWYQQSLDQGLQFLIQYYNGEERAKGNILERFSAQQFPDLHSELNLSSLELGDSALYFCASSVASSNYGYTFGSGTRLTVV.

The V and J genes are TRBV11-2 and TRBJ1-4, with 7 bases aligning to TRBD1. Germline V lookup: CDR1 SGHAT, CDR2 FQNNGV. The CDR3 is 14 residues long. With 2 bases clipped from V and 5 bases from J, the junction kept 2 bases outside the gene matches. The chain's CDR3 is CASSLTGANEKLFF. CDR3 DNA: TGTGCCAGCAGCTTAACAGGGGCAAATGAAAAACTGTTTTTT.

This clone was seen only a few times. DNA of the CDR3: TGCAGTGCTAATATGTACGAGCAGTACTTC. Translation: CSANMYEQYF. The chain combines TRBV20-1 with TRBJ2-7; D not resolved. CDR3 length: 10 amino acids. V was clipped by 4 bases and J by 4 bases, with 5 bases between them. From germline, CDR1 is DFQATT and CDR2 SNEGSKA (reference sequence).

This clone was detected only a few times. This chain uses TRBV15 with TRBJ2-1, with TRBD2 as a possible D gene (6 bases). Trimming stripped 8 bases from V and 9 bases from J, with 23 bases between. Germline CDR1 and CDR2: LNHNV and YYDKDF (reference sequence). This CDR3 contains 15 residues. Here the CDR3 DNA reads TGTGCCACCGCCCCCCTTTCGGGAGACGGGTTTGAGCAGTTCTTC. Amino acids: CATAPLSGDGFEQFF. Based on the CDR3 plus reference TRBV15 and TRBJ2-1, the full variable domain is DAMVIQNPRYQVTQFGKPVTLSCSQTLNHNVMYWYQQKSSQAPKLLFHYYDKDFNNEADTPDNFQSRRPNTSFCFLDIRSPGLGDTAMYLCATAPLSGDGFEQFFGPGTRLTVL.

The chain links TRBV5-5 to TRBJ1-1; no clear D. V gave up 0 bases and J gave up 5 bases, with 8 bases separating them. From germline, CDR1 is SGHKS and CDR2 YYEKEE (reference sequence). CDR3 length: 13 residues. The CDR3 is CASSLDRVTEAFF. In DNA form, the CDR3 reads TGTGCCAGCAGCTTGGATCGGGTAACTGAAGCTTTCTTT. The whole variable domain, remainder taken from reference TRBV5-5 and TRBJ1-1, is DAGVTQSPTHLIKTRGQQVTLRCSPISGHKSVSWYQQVLGQGPQFIFQYYEKEERGRGNFPDRFSARQFPNYSSELNVNALLLGDSALYLCASSLDRVTEAFFGQGTRLTVV.

This chain connects TRBV27 to TRBJ2-1; no firm D call. The CDR3 is 15 residues long. The germline CDR1 and CDR2 sequences are MNHEY and SMNVEV (reference sequence). V was shortened by 3 bases and J by 3 bases, with 12 bases between the two germline ends. The chain's CDR3 is CASSFSTTNYNEQFF. The CDR3 nucleotides read TGTGCCAGCAGTTTTTCGACAACGAACTACAATGAGCAGTTCTTC.

This chain links TRBV19 with TRBJ2-2; the match to TRBD1 covers 8 bases. The CDR3 has 18 amino acids. The V segment lost 5 bases and the J segment 1 base; nucleotides outside the gene matches: 12. Germline assignment: CDR1 LNHDA and CDR2 SQIVND (reference sequence). CDR3 sequence: CASSRRGSGGGNTGELFF. The CDR3 region has the DNA TGTGCCAGTAGTCGTAGGGGATCAGGGGGCGGGAACACCGGGGAGCTGTTTTTT.

The chain uses TRBV28 and TRBJ2-3; 10 positions match TRBD2. This CDR3 has 15 amino acids. Germline assignment: CDR1 MDHEN and CDR2 SYDVKM. V trimming: 2 bases; J trimming: 3 bases; junction bases outside the gene matches: 2. CDR3 DNA: TGTGCCAGCAGTTTAAGCGGGAGGGCAACAGATACGCAGTATTTT. Its translation: CASSLSGRATDTQYF. Looking up the rest from reference TRBV28 and TRBJ2-3 gives the full variable domain: DVKVTQSSRYLVKRTGEKVFLECVQDMDHENMFWYRQDPGLGLRLIYFSYDVKMKEKGDIPEGYSVSREKKERFSLILESASTNQTSMYLCASSLSGRATDTQYFGPGTRLTVL.

The rearrangement links TRBV19 to TRBJ2-5, with D perhaps matching TRBD2 (5 bases). Germline CDR1 LNHDA, CDR2 SQIVND (reference sequence). This CDR3 region has 16 residues. V was clipped by 7 bases and J by 0 bases, with 18 bases between them. This chain's CDR3 is CASTPERSIDQETQYF. The CDR3 coding sequence is TGTGCCAGTACCCCCGAGCGGAGCATTGACCAAGAGACCCAGTACTTC.

This chain joins TRBV27 and TRBJ2-3; 7 bases align to TRBD1. The V gene end was trimmed by 1 base and the J gene end by 8 bases; junction bases not matched to a gene: 12. This CDR3 is 16 amino acids long. Germline V lookup: CDR1 MNHEY, CDR2 SMNVEV (reference sequence). The CDR3 DNA is TGTGCCAGCAGTTTATTAATAACCACAGGGGTAGCTACGCAGTATTTT. This codes for CASSLLITTGVATQYF.

This chain links TRBV6-5 with TRBJ2-5; perhaps TRBD2 as D (5 bases). The ends were cut back, 0 bases at V and 4 bases at J, with 15 bases in the middle. This CDR3 has 16 amino acids. Germline V gene sequence: CDR1 MNHEY, CDR2 SVGAGI. The CDR3 loop is CASSYSRSHGGETQYF. For the CDR3, the DNA is TGTGCCAGCAGTTACTCGAGGAGCCACGGAGGAGAGACCCAGTACTTC.

This chain's CDR3 is CASGNTGSSSYEQYF. As DNA, the CDR3 is TGCGCCAGCGGTAATACGGGATCCAGCTCCTACGAGCAGTACTTC. The chain is built from TRBV5-1 and TRBJ2-7; D possibly corresponds to TRBD2 (5 bases). The CDR3 loop spans 15 amino acids. Trimming shortened V by 7 bases and J by 0 bases, and 17 bases separated the two germline ends. Germline-derived CDR1 and CDR2 are SGHRS and YFSETQ.

J is TRBJ1-5 and V is TRBV3-1 (or the pseudogene TRBV3-2), with D unclear. Trimming pared 4 bases from V and 4 bases from J, leaving 11 bases between. Germline V gene sequence: CDR1 LGHDT, CDR2 YNNKEL (reference sequence). The CDR3 sequence is 14 residues long. The chain's CDR3 is CASSLGGSNQPQHF. The CDR3, as DNA: TGTGCCAGCAGCCTGGGAGGGTCTAATCAGCCCCAGCATTTT.

The chain employs TRBV28 and TRBJ2-7, with 12 bases aligning to TRBD2. Germline CDR1 is MDHEN and CDR2 is SYDVKM. V was pared by 5 bases and J by 3 bases, with 5 bases of the junction left unmatched. CDR3 length equals 15 residues. CDR3 sequence reads: CASSLTTSGSYEQYF. CDR3 sequence (DNA): TGTGCCAGCAGTCTAACGACTAGCGGGAGCTACGAGCAGTACTTC.

The chain combines TRBV4-1 with TRBJ2-3; D perhaps matches TRBD2 (6 bases). The CDR3 runs 17 residues. Germline V lookup: CDR1 MGHRA, CDR2 YSYEKL. The ends were cut back, 1 base at V and 1 base at J, with 15 bases in the middle. CDR3 region: CASSQGLTGLRTDTQYF. The CDR3, as DNA: TGCGCCAGCAGCCAAGGATTAACAGGACTACGCACAGATACGCAGTATTTT.

This sequence joins TRBV5-5 and TRBJ2-7; 7 bases are shared with TRBD2. J was trimmed by 6 bases and V by 4 bases; bases with no gene match: 10. This CDR3 is built from 14 residues. Per the germline V gene, CDR1 is SGHKS and CDR2 is YYEKEE (reference sequence). CDR3 in amino acids: CASSPAPAGREQYF. CDR3 bases: TGTGCCAGCAGCCCTGCTCCAGCGGGGCGCGAGCAGTACTTC.

V usage is TRBV2 and J usage is TRBJ1-1; D not resolved. V dropped 6 bases and J dropped 0 bases, with 5 bases sitting between them. This CDR3 spans 12 amino acids. The V gene's germline CDR1 is SNHLY and CDR2 FYNNEI. The CDR3 DNA reads as TGTGCCAGCAGCTTAGTGAACACTGAAGCTTTCTTT. Amino acid sequence: CASSLVNTEAFF.